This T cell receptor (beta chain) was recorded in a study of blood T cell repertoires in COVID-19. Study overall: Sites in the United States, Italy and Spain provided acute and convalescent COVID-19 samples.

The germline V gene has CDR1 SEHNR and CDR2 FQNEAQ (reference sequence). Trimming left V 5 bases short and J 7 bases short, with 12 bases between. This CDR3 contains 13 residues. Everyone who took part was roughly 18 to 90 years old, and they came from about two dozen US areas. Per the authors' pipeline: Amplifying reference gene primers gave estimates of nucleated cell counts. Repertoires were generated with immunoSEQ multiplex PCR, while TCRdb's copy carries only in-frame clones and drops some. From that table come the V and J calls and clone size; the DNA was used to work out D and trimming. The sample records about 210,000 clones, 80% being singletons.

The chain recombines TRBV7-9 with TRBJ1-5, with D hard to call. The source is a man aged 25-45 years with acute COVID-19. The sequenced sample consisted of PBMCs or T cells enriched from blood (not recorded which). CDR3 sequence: CASSTVETQPQHF. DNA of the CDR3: TGTGCCAGCAGCACAGTAGAAACACAGCCCCAGCATTTT.